These 23 T cell receptor beta chains share one sample of origin, sequenced in a study of shared clonotypes between healthy human individuals. The assay was immunoSEQ multiplex PCR, and TCRdb's table has in-frame clones only and misses some. Of 1.5 million to 1.9 million clones listed, 95% to 99% are singletons. The sequenced sample was naive CD4+ T cells sorted from blood. Regarding subset: CD45RA+ positively selected. The receptors derive from a man aged 25-45 years in good health.

For this clone: Other DNA sequences in this sample translate to the same CDR3. The V and J genes are TRBV18 and TRBJ2-1; 13 nucleotides agree with TRBD2. CDR1 is KGHSH and CDR2 is LQKENI in the germline V gene. V gave up 3 bases and J gave up 7 bases; unmatched junction bases: 3. The CDR3 has 15 amino acids. CDR3 bases: TGTGCCAGCTCACCGGGACTAGCGGGACGTAATGAGCAGTTCTTC. Encoded protein: CASSPGLAGRNEQFF. The full variable domain, in which reference TRBV18 and TRBJ2-1 provide the parts outside the CDR3, is NAGVMQNPRHLVRRRGQEARLRCSPMKGHSHVYWYRQLPEEGLKFMVYLQKENIIDESGMPKERFSAEFPKEGPSILRIQQVVRGDSAAYFCASSPGLAGRNEQFFGPGTRLTVL.

The gene calls are TRBV19 and TRBJ2-7; no firm D call. The V end lost 8 bases, the J end lost 2 bases, and 19 bases lay between the germline ends. The CDR3 length is 15 residues. CDR1 LNHDA and CDR2 SQIVND come from the germline V gene (reference sequence). This CDR3 is CASYREPQWTYEQYF. CDR3 sequence (DNA): TGTGCCAGTTACCGAGAACCCCAATGGACCTACGAGCAGTACTTC.

CDR3 coding DNA: TGTGCCAGCAGCCTGATGCAGGGGGCGGCCGGGGAGCTGTTTTTT. Translating gives CASSLMQGAAGELFF. This rearrangement joins TRBV16 to TRBJ2-2; TRBD1 aligns across 8 bases. V lost 4 bases and J lost 6; bases outside the gene matches: 7. The CDR3 is 15 amino acids. Germline CDR1 KGHSY, CDR2 FQNENV.

This clone came up once. V gene TRBV9 combines with J gene TRBJ2-1; 14 bases map to TRBD2. CDR1 is SGDLS, CDR2 YYNGEE, per germline. Unmatched junction bases numbered 2, after V lost 3 bases and J lost 0 bases. CDR3 length: 17 amino acids. The CDR3 is CASSGGTSGSSYNEQFF. CDR3 DNA sequence: TGTGCCAGCAGCGGAGGGACTAGCGGGAGCTCCTACAATGAGCAGTTCTTC.

The chain is built from TRBV28 and TRBJ1-2; D is possibly TRBD1 (6 bases). CDR1 is MDHEN and CDR2 is SYDVKM in the germline V gene. V was cut by 7 bases and J by 4 bases, with 13 bases left in between. This CDR3 region has 13 residues. CDR3 in DNA: TGTGCCAGCACCTCAGGGGCCATCTATGGCTACACCTTC. Protein sequence: CASTSGAIYGYTF.

This chain connects TRBV7-2 to TRBJ2-7; 10 bases map to TRBD2. CDR1 and CDR2 (germline): SGHTA, FQGNSA. V shed 6 bases and J 5 bases; nucleotides not matched to a gene: 13. The CDR3 has 16 amino acids. CDR3 protein: CASSRIPGLAFNEQYF. The CDR3 nucleotides read TGTGCCAGCAGTCGTATCCCGGGACTAGCGTTTAACGAGCAGTACTTC.

The gene calls are TRBV2 and TRBJ1-2, with no clear D. In germline, CDR1 is SNHLY, CDR2 FYNNEI. V shed 2 bases and J shed 13 bases, with 14 bases lying between them. CDR3 length: 12 amino acids. CDR3 loop: CASSERAASVTF. For the CDR3, the DNA is TGTGCCAGCAGTGAACGGGCGGCGTCTGTCACCTTC.

This chain's CDR3 is CSAPQMTEAFF. DNA for the CDR3: TGCAGTGCTCCCCAAATGACTGAAGCTTTCTTT. The chain employs TRBV20-1 and TRBJ1-1; no definite D call. Trimming removed 5 bases at V and 5 bases at J, with 9 bases between. This CDR3 contains 11 residues. Per germline, CDR1 DFQATT and CDR2 SNEGSKA (reference sequence).

The chain carries TRBV28 and TRBJ1-5, with D uncertain. Per germline, CDR1 MDHEN and CDR2 SYDVKM. The CDR3 is made up of 15 amino acids. V shed 3 bases and J shed 7 bases, with 16 bases lying between them. CDR3 sequence (DNA): TGTGCCAGCAGTTTCCCAATCCGACATATCCAGCCCCAGCATTTT. As protein: CASSFPIRHIQPQHF. Drawing the rest from reference TRBV28 and TRBJ1-5, the complete variable domain is DVKVTQSSRYLVKRTGEKVFLECVQDMDHENMFWYRQDPGLGLRLIYFSYDVKMKEKGDIPEGYSVSREKKERFSLILESASTNQTSMYLCASSFPIRHIQPQHFGDGTRLSIL.

The rearrangement joins TRBV18 to TRBJ1-2; the D gene is possibly TRBD1 (6 bases). Germline-derived CDR1 and CDR2 are KGHSH and LQKENI. The CDR3 length is 15 residues. V was pared by 2 bases and J by 4 bases, with 14 bases between. The CDR3 loop is CASSPELEGGYGYTF. The DNA of the CDR3 is TGTGCCAGCTCACCAGAACTCGAGGGGGGCTATGGCTACACCTTC.

Concerning this clone itself: The same CDR3 can be traced to other DNA sequences in this sample. The chain couples TRBV30 to TRBJ2-7; a weak D match, TRBD1 (5 bases). Germline CDR1 is GTSNPN and CDR2 is SVGIG (reference sequence). The CDR3 runs 12 residues. Trimming shortened V by 0 bases and J by 4 bases, and 7 bases separated the two germline ends. The CDR3 here is CAWSVGVYEQYF. The CDR3 coding sequence is TGTGCCTGGAGTGTAGGGGTGTACGAGCAGTACTTC.

V usage is TRBV10-3 and J usage is TRBJ2-1; TRBD1 matches at 11 bases. Trimming removed 4 bases from V and 2 bases from J; junction bases left unmatched: 13. CDR3 length: 19 residues. Germline V CDR1 and CDR2: ENHRY, SYGVKD. The CDR3 loop is CAISVGKGQGDHPYNEQFF. The DNA for the CDR3 is TGTGCCATCAGTGTGGGGAAGGGACAGGGGGACCATCCCTACAATGAGCAGTTCTTC.

The chain uses TRBV18 and TRBJ2-3; 7 bases agree with TRBD2. CDR3 length: 17 amino acids. From germline, CDR1 is KGHSH and CDR2 LQKENI. J was trimmed by 2 bases and V by 6 bases; bases with no gene match: 14. CDR3 DNA: TGTGCCAGCTCGCAAATTCCAGGCGGGAGAATCACAGATACGCAGTATTTT. It is translated as CASSQIPGGRITDTQYF. The full variable domain, completed using reference TRBV18 and TRBJ2-3, is NAGVMQNPRHLVRRRGQEARLRCSPMKGHSHVYWYRQLPEEGLKFMVYLQKENIIDESGMPKERFSAEFPKEGPSILRIQQVVRGDSAAYFCASSQIPGGRITDTQYFGPGTRLTVL.

The chain combines TRBV4-3 with TRBJ2-7; D is uncertain. V lost 1 base and J lost 8, with 12 bases in between. From germline, CDR1 is LGHNA and CDR2 YSLEER. This CDR3 comprises 13 residues. CDR3: CASSQVGGAKQYF. In DNA, the CDR3 is TGCGCCAGCAGCCAAGTTGGCGGTGCGAAGCAGTACTTC.

The V gene is TRBV5-4, the J gene TRBJ2-3; D not certain. Deletions cut 2 bases from V and 2 bases from J, with 6 bases between. The length of the CDR3 is 13 residues. Looked up from germline, CDR1 is SGHNT and CDR2 is YYREEE (reference sequence). CDR3 in DNA: TGTGCCAGCAGCTTACGTATCACAGATACGCAGTATTTT. Translating it yields CASSLRITDTQYF. Variable domain in full (rest from reference TRBV5-4 and TRBJ2-3): ETGVTQSPTHLIKTRGQQVTLRCSSQSGHNTVSWYQQALGQGPQFIFQYYREEENGRGNFPPRFSGLQFPNYSSELNVNALELDDSALYLCASSLRITDTQYFGPGTRLTVL.

J is TRBJ1-3 and V is TRBV5-1; D is uncertain. V was cut by 4 bases and J by 0 bases, with 11 bases left in between. Germline CDR1 reads SGHRS; CDR2 reads YFSETQ. The CDR3 sequence is 15 residues long. CDR3 sequence: CASSAEPSSGNTIYF. The CDR3 DNA reads as TGCGCCAGCAGCGCGGAACCGAGCTCTGGAAACACCATATATTTT.

The J gene is TRBJ2-2, the V gene TRBV19; the D call may be TRBD1 or TRBD2 (5 bases each). The V end lost 8 bases, the J end lost 5 bases, and 18 bases lay between the germline ends. Germline loops: CDR1 LNHDA, CDR2 SQIVND (reference sequence). CDR3 length equals 15 residues. CDR3 nucleotides: TGTGCCAGTTCCACAGGAGGCGAGGGTACCGGGGAGCTGTTTTTT. This translates into CASSTGGEGTGELFF.

The V call is TRBV15, the J call TRBJ2-6, with D tentatively TRBD1 (5 bases). Trimming took 0 bases from V and 0 from J, leaving 12 bases between them. The CDR3 covers 18 residues. Germline CDR1 is LNHNV and CDR2 is YYDKDF (reference sequence). The CDR3 loop reads CATSRDQGLGSGANVLTF. The CDR3 region has the DNA TGTGCCACCAGCAGAGATCAGGGCCTTGGCTCTGGGGCCAACGTCCTGACTTTC.

The rearrangement uses TRBV10-3 and TRBJ2-1, with D unresolved. Per the germline V gene, CDR1 is ENHRY and CDR2 is SYGVKD. V was pared by 3 bases and J by 14 bases, with 14 bases between. The CDR3 runs 12 residues. DNA for the CDR3: TGTGCCATCAGTGACATCGCTCTCCGGAAGTTCTTC. As protein: CAISDIALRKFF.

The V gene is TRBV19, the J gene TRBJ2-3, with D perhaps given as TRBD1 or TRBD2 (5 bases each). The CDR3 contains 17 residues. V lost 4 bases, J lost 3 bases, and 20 bases lay in between. Germline-derived CDR1 and CDR2 are LNHDA and SQIVND (reference sequence). CDR3 nucleotides: TGTGCCAGTAGTAGCGCCGGGACCCACCTTTGGACAGATACGCAGTATTTT. Protein: CASSSAGTHLWTDTQYF. Looking up the rest from reference TRBV19 and TRBJ2-3 gives the full variable domain: DGGITQSPKYLFRKEGQNVTLSCEQNLNHDAMYWYRQDPGQGLRLIYYSQIVNDFQKGDIAEGYSVSREKKESFPLTVTSAQKNPTAFYLCASSSAGTHLWTDTQYFGPGTRLTVL.

This rearrangement joins TRBV5-1 to TRBJ2-3; 7 bases match TRBD1. The CDR3 covers 15 residues. V shed 5 bases, J shed 2 bases, and the junction held 8 bases outside the gene matches. The germline V gene has CDR1 SGHRS and CDR2 YFSETQ. The CDR3 nucleotides read TGCGCCAGCAGTCGGACAGGAGATTTCACAGATACGCAGTATTTT. Translated, it gives CASSRTGDFTDTQYF.

The chain employs TRBV5-4 and TRBJ2-3, with 8 positions matching TRBD2. V was pared by 4 bases and J by 2 bases, with 9 bases of the junction left unmatched. There are 16 residues in the CDR3. Germline V CDR1 and CDR2: SGHNT, YYREEE (reference sequence). DNA for the CDR3: TGTGCCAGCAGCCGCCCCACTAGCGGAGACACAGATACGCAGTATTTT. This translates into CASSRPTSGDTDTQYF.

This clone has only one observation. The chain uses TRBV5-1 and TRBJ2-2; TRBD2 matches at 10 bases. Germline assignment: CDR1 SGHRS and CDR2 YFSETQ. The CDR3 covers 16 residues. V lost 0 bases and J lost 1; bases outside the gene matches: 0. The CDR3 protein is CASSLGTSGNTGELFF. CDR3 DNA: TGCGCCAGCAGCTTGGGGACTAGCGGGAACACCGGGGAGCTGTTTTTT.